The rows below give T cell receptor beta chains drawn from one sample of a study of control samples from healthy donors and cancer patients. The data were produced by immunoSEQ multiplex PCR, yet TCRdb's version contains in-frame clones alone and is incomplete. The data contain around 110,000 clones, 85% to 90% of them singletons. The specimen sequenced was PBMCs. All receptors derive from a woman aged 45-59 years with colorectal cancer. CDR3s include the opening cysteine and the closing phenylalanine or tryptophan. Each record gives: D gene, CDR3 length, V gene, J gene, CDR3 DNA, CDR3 protein. The D gene is left open where the match is weak.

d_call: TRBD1; cdr3_length: 16; v_call: TRBV6-6; j_call: TRBJ1-4; cdr3_nt: TGTGCCAGCACCTGGGACAGAGCAGCAACTAATGAAAAACTGTTTTTT; cdr3_aa: CASTWDRAATNEKLFF
d_call: .; cdr3_length: 13; v_call: TRBV5-1; j_call: TRBJ2-2; cdr3_nt: TGCGCCAGCAGCCGCGGGGACGGCGGGGAGCTGTTTTTT; cdr3_aa: CASSRGDGGELFF
d_call: .; cdr3_length: 16; v_call: TRBV6-5; j_call: TRBJ2-3; cdr3_nt: TGTGCCAGCAGTTACTCGAGACAGTTACGCACAGATACGCAGTATTTT; cdr3_aa: CASSYSRQLRTDTQYF
d_call: .; cdr3_length: 18; v_call: TRBV1; j_call: TRBJ1-6; cdr3_nt: TGCACCAGCAGCCCCCCCCTAAGGAGGGTCGGGAATAATTCACCCCTCCACTTT; cdr3_aa: CTSSPPLRRVGNNSPLHF
d_call: TRBD1; cdr3_length: 14; v_call: TRBV30; j_call: TRBJ1-5; cdr3_nt: TGTGCCTGGAGCGCGGGGACAGGTATTCAGCCCCAGCATTTT; cdr3_aa: CAWSAGTGIQPQHF
d_call: .; cdr3_length: 14; v_call: TRBV7-9; j_call: TRBJ1-1; cdr3_nt: TGTGCCAGCAGCCCGAGACAGACGAACACTGAAGCTTTCTTT; cdr3_aa: CASSPRQTNTEAFF
d_call: .; cdr3_length: 16; v_call: TRBV2; j_call: TRBJ1-2; cdr3_nt: TGTGCCAGCAGTGTGATCCGACAGTTCCTAAACTATGGCTACACCTTC; cdr3_aa: CASSVIRQFLNYGYTF
d_call: .; cdr3_length: 15; v_call: TRBV18; j_call: TRBJ1-2; cdr3_nt: TGTGCCAGCTCACCGTGGGCCGCCGCCAACTATGGCTACACCTTC; cdr3_aa: CASSPWAAANYGYTF
d_call: TRBD1; cdr3_length: 16; v_call: TRBV28; j_call: TRBJ1-1; cdr3_nt: TGTGCCAGCAAATCAGGGGGCGAGGAGCTGAACACTGAAGCTTTCTTT; cdr3_aa: CASKSGGEELNTEAFF
d_call: .; cdr3_length: 14; v_call: TRBV5-1; j_call: TRBJ1-1; cdr3_nt: TGCGCCAGCAGCGGGGCCAGTTCGGTGACTGAAGCTTTCTTT; cdr3_aa: CASSGASSVTEAFF